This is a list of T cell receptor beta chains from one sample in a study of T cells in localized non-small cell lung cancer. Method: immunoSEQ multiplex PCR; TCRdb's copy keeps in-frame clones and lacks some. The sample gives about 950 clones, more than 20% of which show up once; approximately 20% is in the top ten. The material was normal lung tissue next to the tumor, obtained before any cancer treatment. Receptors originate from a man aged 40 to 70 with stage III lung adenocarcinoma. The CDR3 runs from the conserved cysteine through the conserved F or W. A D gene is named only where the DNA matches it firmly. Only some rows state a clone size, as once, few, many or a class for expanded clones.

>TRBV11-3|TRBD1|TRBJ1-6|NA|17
CASSSRLLTGFQSPLHF
TGTGCCAGCAGCTCCAGGCTGTTGACAGGGTTTCAGTCACCCCTCCACTTT
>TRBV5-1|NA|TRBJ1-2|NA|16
CASSLAYQEARDGYTF
TGCGCCAGCAGCTTGGCCTATCAGGAGGCCCGTGATGGCTACACCTTC
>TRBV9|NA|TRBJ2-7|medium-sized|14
CASMGPLEGYEQYF
TGTGCCAGCATGGGTCCCCTGGAGGGCTACGAGCAGTACTTC
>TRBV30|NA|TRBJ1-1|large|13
CAWREQTNTEAFF
TGTGCCTGGAGGGAACAGACGAACACTGAAGCTTTCTTT
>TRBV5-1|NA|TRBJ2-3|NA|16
CASSTPTDTSTDTQYF
TGCGCCAGCAGCACTCCGACGGATACTAGCACAGATACGCAGTATTTT
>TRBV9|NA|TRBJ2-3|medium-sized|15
CASSVVGTSTDTQYF
TGTGCCAGCAGCGTAGTTGGAACTAGCACAGATACGCAGTATTTT
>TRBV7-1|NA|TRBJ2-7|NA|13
CASSRDTTYEQYF
TGTGCCAGCAGCCGGGACACTACCTACGAGCAGTACTTC
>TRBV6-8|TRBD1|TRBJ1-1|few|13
CASRRQGNTEAFF
TGTGCCAGCAGAAGACAGGGGAACACTGAAGCTTTCTTT
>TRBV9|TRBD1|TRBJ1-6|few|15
CASSVQGGTNSPLHF
TGTGCCAGCAGCGTCCAGGGGGGTACGAATTCACCCCTCCACTTT
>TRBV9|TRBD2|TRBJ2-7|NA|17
CASSVGGSGGQYYEQYF
TGTGCCAGCAGCGTAGGTGGTAGCGGGGGGCAATACTACGAGCAGTACTTC
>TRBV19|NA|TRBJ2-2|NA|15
CASRITSFGAGELFF
NA
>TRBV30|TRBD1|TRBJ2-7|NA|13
CAWSEGQGYEQYF
TGTGCCTGGAGTGAGGGACAGGGCTACGAGCAGTACTTC
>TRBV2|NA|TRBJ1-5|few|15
CASSEALRREQPQHF
TGTGCCAGCAGTGAAGCGCTTCGGCGGGAACAGCCCCAGCATTTT
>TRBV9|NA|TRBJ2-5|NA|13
CASSGGIGETQYF
TGTGCCAGCAGTGGAGGGATAGGAGAGACCCAGTACTTC
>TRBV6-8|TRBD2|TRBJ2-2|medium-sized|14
CASRIAGGTGELFF
TGTGCCAGCAGAATAGCGGGGGGAACCGGGGAGCTGTTTTTT
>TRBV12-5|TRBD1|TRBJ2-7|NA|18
CASGLEFKPGQGTYEQYF
TGTGCTAGTGGTTTGGAATTTAAACCGGGACAGGGTACCTACGAGCAGTACTTC
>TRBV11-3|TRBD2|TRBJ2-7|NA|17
CASSLPPDSGGNYEQYF
TGTGCCAGCAGCCTACCCCCTGATAGCGGGGGAAACTACGAGCAGTACTTC
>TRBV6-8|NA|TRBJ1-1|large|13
CASSYRPNTEAFF
TGTGCCAGCAGTTATCGGCCGAACACTGAAGCTTTCTTT
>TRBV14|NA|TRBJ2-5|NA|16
CASSQGSGHIQETQYF
TGTGCCAGCAGCCAAGGGTCGGGACACATTCAAGAGACCCAGTACTTC
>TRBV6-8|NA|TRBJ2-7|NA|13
CASGQSSSYEQYF
TGTGCGAGCGGACAATCGAGCTCCTACGAGCAGTACTTC
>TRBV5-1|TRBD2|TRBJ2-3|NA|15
CASSLPGGPGDTQYF
TGCGCCAGCAGCTTACCGGGGGGGCCAGGAGATACGCAGTATTTT
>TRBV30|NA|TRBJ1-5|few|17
CAWSVLGGSDSNQPQHF
TGTGCCTGGAGTGTACTGGGAGGGTCGGATAGCAATCAGCCCCAGCATTTT
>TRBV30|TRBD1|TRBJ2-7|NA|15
CAWSPGTGGAYEQYF
TGTGCCTGGAGTCCCGGGACAGGGGGCGCTTACGAGCAGTACTTC
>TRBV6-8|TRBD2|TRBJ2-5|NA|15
CASSLGGFGQETQYF
TGTGCCAGCAGTTTGGGGGGGTTCGGGCAAGAGACCCAGTACTTC
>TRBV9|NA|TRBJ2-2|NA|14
CASSVGLNTGELFF
TGTGCCAGCAGCGTAGGACTTAACACCGGGGAGCTGTTTTTT
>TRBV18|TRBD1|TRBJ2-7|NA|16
CASSPPGQGSPYEQYF
TGTGCCAGCTCTCCTCCGGGACAGGGGTCGCCCTACGAGCAGTACTTC
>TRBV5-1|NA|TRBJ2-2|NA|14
CASSTSLGTGELFF
TGCGCCAGCAGTACCTCTTTGGGTACCGGGGAGCTGTTTTTT
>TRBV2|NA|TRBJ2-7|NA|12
CASGIQNYEQYF
TGTGCCAGCGGTATACAGAACTACGAGCAGTACTTC